A selection of T cell receptor beta chains follows, all from one sample in a study of PD-L1 blockade in urothelial cancer. Profiling relied on immunoSEQ multiplex PCR, and the TCRdb table lists in-frame clones only, not all of them. The profile shows approximately 51,000 clones, roughly 86% of them singletons. This specimen was PBMCs, taken around atezolizumab (anti-PD-L1) treatment. The receptors come from a man aged 60 to 69 with urothelial cancer. Both conserved end residues are part of each CDR3. A D gene is named only where the DNA matches it firmly. Size is omitted from some rows. Given values are once, few, many or a class for expanded clones.

clone_size,d_call,j_call,v_call,cdr3_nt,cdr3_aa
once,-,TRBJ2-7,TRBV14,TGTGCCAGCAGCCAAGATTTGTTGGGGACTGAGCAGTACTTC,CASSQDLLGTEQYF
-,TRBD1,TRBJ2-2,TRBV5-6,TGTGCCAGCAGCGCAAAACAGGGGACGAACACCGGGGAGCTGTTTTTT,CASSAKQGTNTGELFF
-,TRBD1,TRBJ1-2,TRBV29-1,TGCAGCGTCGGCGGACAGGGGGATGGCTACACCTTC,CSVGGQGDGYTF
-,TRBD2,TRBJ2-5,TRBV6-5,TGTGCCTCTTGCGGGAGGGCCGGAGAGACCCAGTACTTC,CASCGRAGETQYF
-,TRBD1,TRBJ2-3,TRBV4-2,TGTGCCAGCAGCTACACGGACAGGGGAAGCACAGATACGCAGTATTTT,CASSYTDRGSTDTQYF
-,-,TRBJ2-5,TRBV15,TGTGCCACCAGCAGAGACTGGAGAGGATCGCAAGAGACCCAGTACTTC,CATSRDWRGSQETQYF
-,-,TRBJ2-1,TRBV7-9,TGTGCCAGCAGCTTAGCCCTCAGCTCCTACAATGAGCAGTTCTTC,CASSLALSSYNEQFF
-,-,TRBJ1-4,TRBV6-6,TGTGCCGTGGACACGGGTAATGAAAAACTGTTTTTT,CAVDTGNEKLFF
few,TRBD1,TRBJ1-6,TRBV7-9,TGTGCCAGCAGCCTGGGACAGGGTGGAACCTATAATTCACCCCTCCACTTT,CASSLGQGGTYNSPLHF
-,TRBD2,TRBJ2-5,TRBV10-3,TGTGCCATCAGTGATAAGCGGGGTAAGGAAGAGACCCAGTACTTC,CAISDKRGKEETQYF
-,-,TRBJ2-2,TRBV5-8,TGTGCCAGCAGACCCGGGAGCACCGGGGAGCTGTTTTTT,CASRPGSTGELFF
-,-,TRBJ1-4,TRBV7-2,TGTGCCAGCAGCTTGGTACTCAAAACGGATGAAAAACTGTTTTTT,CASSLVLKTDEKLFF
-,-,TRBJ1-2,TRBV6-1,TGTGCCAGCAACTCAGGACAGACCTATGGCTACACCTTC,CASNSGQTYGYTF
-,-,TRBJ2-3,TRBV18,TGTGCCAGCTCACCCTCCACAGATACGCAGTATTTT,CASSPSTDTQYF
-,TRBD2,TRBJ2-1,TRBV6-1,TGTGCCAGCAGTGAGCGACTAGCGGGAGGTAATGAGCAGTTCTTC,CASSERLAGGNEQFF
-,-,TRBJ2-7,TRBV7-9,TGTGCCAGCAGGTTACTGGGGAGCTCCTACGAGCAGTACTTC,CASRLLGSSYEQYF